A selection of T cell receptor beta chains follows, all from one sample in a study of early T cells in non-severe SARS-CoV-2 infection. A single record per CDR3 protein comes from TCRdb applying MiXCR to the 5' RACE reads. The sample carries roughly 27,000 distinct CDR3 sequences, roughly 4.1% recorded once. Sequencing input: whole blood. These receptors were obtained from an adult who was a healthcare worker with PCR-confirmed SARS-CoV-2 infection or an uninfected control (not recorded which). Both conserved end residues are part of each CDR3. Fields, in order: clone size, V gene, D gene, J gene, CDR3 protein, CDR3 DNA. A D gene is named only where the DNA matches it firmly. Size tells how often a clone was seen (once, few, many) or the class of an expanded clone, and some rows leave it out.

clone_size: many
v_call: TRBV30
d_call: TRBD2
j_call: TRBJ2-1
cdr3_aa: CASRTSVIYNEQFF
cdr3_nt: TGTGCCTCCCGGACTAGCGTCATATACAATGAGCAGTTCTTC

clone_size: .
v_call: TRBV29-1
d_call: TRBD1
j_call: TRBJ2-7
cdr3_aa: CSVDGTDYEQYF
cdr3_nt: TGCAGCGTTGACGGGACAGACTACGAGCAGTACTTC

clone_size: many
v_call: TRBV28
d_call: TRBD1
j_call: TRBJ2-7
cdr3_aa: CASSYRGLCYF
cdr3_nt: TGTGCCAGCAGTTACAGGGGGTTGTGTTACTTC

clone_size: few
v_call: TRBV28
d_call: .
j_call: TRBJ1-1
cdr3_aa: CASVTVTEAFF
cdr3_nt: TGTGCCAGCGTGACGGTCACTGAAGCTTTCTTT

clone_size: many
v_call: TRBV5-1
d_call: .
j_call: TRBJ2-1
cdr3_aa: CASSPGSPPGRFGQFF
cdr3_nt: TGCGCCAGCAGCCCCGGAAGCCCTCCGGGCCGTTTCGGGCAGTTCTTC

clone_size: many
v_call: TRBV7-6
d_call: TRBD2
j_call: TRBJ2-7
cdr3_aa: CASSLASGVSYEQYF
cdr3_nt: TGTGCCAGCAGCTTAGCTAGCGGGGTATCCTACGAGCAGTACTTC

clone_size: few
v_call: TRBV30
d_call: .
j_call: TRBJ2-1
cdr3_aa: CAWSVPPAPGQFF
cdr3_nt: TGTGCCTGGAGTGTACCCCCGGCACCGGGGCAGTTCTTC

clone_size: many
v_call: TRBV19
d_call: .
j_call: TRBJ2-2
cdr3_aa: CASSGGQPLNTGELFF
cdr3_nt: TGTGCCAGTAGTGGAGGGCAGCCCCTGAACACCGGGGAGCTGTTTTTT

clone_size: medium-sized
v_call: TRBV5-1
d_call: .
j_call: TRBJ2-7
cdr3_aa: CASSLAGREQYF
cdr3_nt: TGCGCCAGCAGCTTGGCGGGCCGAGAGCAGTACTTC

clone_size: .
v_call: TRBV15
d_call: .
j_call: TRBJ1-2
cdr3_aa: CATSILAQGAKGYTF
cdr3_nt: .

clone_size: many
v_call: TRBV6-2/TRBV6-3
d_call: TRBD2
j_call: TRBJ2-7
cdr3_aa: CASRYVAGGPYF
cdr3_nt: TGTGCCAGCAGATACGTAGCGGGAGGGCCGTACTTC

clone_size: few
v_call: TRBV15
d_call: TRBD1
j_call: TRBJ1-2
cdr3_aa: CATSRDRGHGYTF
cdr3_nt: TGTGCCACCAGCAGAGACAGGGGGCATGGCTACACCTTC

clone_size: many
v_call: TRBV7-2
d_call: TRBD1
j_call: TRBJ1-6
cdr3_aa: CASSPRQGGGYNSPLHF
cdr3_nt: TGTGCCAGCAGTCCCCGCCAGGGGGGAGGATATAATTCACCCCTCCACTTT

clone_size: many
v_call: TRBV6-1
d_call: .
j_call: TRBJ2-7
cdr3_aa: CAIRDGYYEQYF
cdr3_nt: TGTGCCATCCGGGACGGGTACTACGAGCAGTACTTC

clone_size: many
v_call: TRBV5-1
d_call: TRBD1
j_call: TRBJ2-6
cdr3_aa: CASSPRQGSSGANVLTF
cdr3_nt: TGCGCCAGCAGCCCCCGACAGGGTTCTTCTGGGGCCAACGTCCTGACTTTC

clone_size: .
v_call: TRBV29-1
d_call: TRBD2
j_call: TRBJ2-1
cdr3_aa: CSVCKGGRFEQFF
cdr3_nt: TGCAGCGTTTGTAAGGGCGGGAGATTTGAGCAGTTCTTC

clone_size: many
v_call: TRBV7-8
d_call: .
j_call: TRBJ1-3
cdr3_aa: CASSLDAANTIYF
cdr3_nt: TGTGCCAGCAGCTTAGATGCGGCGAACACCATATATTTT

clone_size: many
v_call: TRBV19
d_call: .
j_call: TRBJ1-2
cdr3_aa: CASSIWNTYGYTF
cdr3_nt: TGTGCCAGTAGTATTTGGAATACCTATGGCTACACCTTC

clone_size: many
v_call: TRBV29-1
d_call: TRBD1
j_call: TRBJ2-1
cdr3_aa: CSVVNRGREQFF
cdr3_nt: TGCAGCGTTGTAAACAGGGGGCGCGAGCAGTTCTTC

clone_size: many
v_call: TRBV5-1
d_call: TRBD1
j_call: TRBJ2-7
cdr3_aa: CASSLTGGRNEQYF
cdr3_nt: TGCGCCAGCAGCCTGACAGGGGGCAGGAACGAGCAGTACTTC

clone_size: many
v_call: TRBV21-1
d_call: .
j_call: TRBJ2-5
cdr3_aa: CASSRYGLAGVCAFNLQETQYF
cdr3_nt: TGTGCCAGCAGCCGCTACGGACTAGCGGGAGTATGCGCGTTTAACCTACAAGAGACCCAGTACTTC

clone_size: many
v_call: TRBV18
d_call: .
j_call: TRBJ2-3
cdr3_aa: CASSPREDTQYF
cdr3_nt: TGTGCCAGCTCACCGAGGGAAGATACGCAGTATTTT

clone_size: many
v_call: TRBV6-5
d_call: .
j_call: TRBJ2-3
cdr3_aa: CASSYFMGSTDTQYF
cdr3_nt: TGTGCCAGCAGTTACTTTATGGGAAGCACAGATACGCAGTATTTT

clone_size: many
v_call: TRBV12-3/TRBV12-4
d_call: TRBD1
j_call: TRBJ2-3
cdr3_aa: CASRDPGQGSTDTQYF
cdr3_nt: TGTGCCAGCAGAGACCCGGGACAGGGTAGTACAGATACGCAGTATTTT

clone_size: many
v_call: TRBV10-3
d_call: .
j_call: TRBJ2-5
cdr3_aa: CAIRDLETQYF
cdr3_nt: TGTGCCATCAGGGACCTGGAGACCCAGTACTTC

clone_size: many
v_call: TRBV20-1
d_call: .
j_call: TRBJ1-2
cdr3_aa: CSARALRGASGYTF
cdr3_nt: TGCAGTGCTAGAGCCCTCCGGGGGGCGAGCGGCTACACCTTC

clone_size: many
v_call: TRBV7-2
d_call: .
j_call: TRBJ2-5
cdr3_aa: CASTSRVFETQYF
cdr3_nt: TGTGCCAGCACCTCGAGGGTTTTCGAGACCCAGTACTTC

clone_size: many
v_call: TRBV20-1
d_call: .
j_call: TRBJ1-1
cdr3_aa: CSAREPRTPEGAFF
cdr3_nt: TGCAGTGCTAGAGAACCCCGGACACCCGAGGGAGCTTTCTTT

clone_size: many
v_call: TRBV6-2/TRBV6-3
d_call: TRBD2
j_call: TRBJ2-7
cdr3_aa: CASSYSSSGSGEQYF
cdr3_nt: TGTGCCAGCAGTTACTCGTCCAGCGGGAGTGGGGAGCAGTACTTC

clone_size: many
v_call: TRBV18
d_call: .
j_call: TRBJ2-3
cdr3_aa: CASSPTPQTSTDTQYF
cdr3_nt: TGTGCCAGCTCACCCACGCCCCAGACTAGCACAGATACGCAGTATTTT

clone_size: .
v_call: TRBV5-1
d_call: .
j_call: TRBJ2-1
cdr3_aa: CASRLADEQFF
cdr3_nt: TGCGCCAGCAGACTTGCGGATGAGCAGTTCTTC

clone_size: many
v_call: TRBV9
d_call: .
j_call: TRBJ2-1
cdr3_aa: CASSVVGQGNNEQFF
cdr3_nt: TGTGCCAGCAGCGTAGTGGGTCAGGGAAACAATGAGCAGTTCTTC

clone_size: few
v_call: TRBV14
d_call: .
j_call: TRBJ2-7
cdr3_aa: CASSQVAGPSYEQYF
cdr3_nt: TGTGCCAGCAGCCAGGTCGCCGGGCCTTCCTACGAGCAGTACTTC

clone_size: .
v_call: TRBV30
d_call: .
j_call: TRBJ2-6
cdr3_aa: CAWSVLASGANVLTF
cdr3_nt: TGTGCCTGGAGTGTGTTAGCGTCTGGGGCCAACGTCCTGACTTTC

clone_size: many
v_call: TRBV3-1
d_call: TRBD2
j_call: TRBJ2-7
cdr3_aa: CASSFTSGRLYF
cdr3_nt: TGTGCCAGCAGCTTTACTAGCGGGAGATTGTACTTC

clone_size: many
v_call: TRBV4-1
d_call: TRBD2
j_call: TRBJ2-3
cdr3_aa: CASSQVAGGVTDTQYF
cdr3_nt: TGCGCCAGCAGCCAAGTAGCGGGAGGGGTCACAGATACGCAGTATTTT

clone_size: .
v_call: TRBV7-2
d_call: TRBD2
j_call: TRBJ2-5
cdr3_aa: CASSPEHGGRVRTQYF
cdr3_nt: TGTGCCAGCAGCCCTGAACACGGCGGGAGGGTACGGACCCAGTACTTC

clone_size: many
v_call: TRBV5-1
d_call: TRBD2
j_call: TRBJ2-1
cdr3_aa: CASSSQRMTSGSLNEQFF
cdr3_nt: TGCGCCAGCAGCTCCCAAAGGATGACTAGCGGGAGTCTCAATGAGCAGTTCTTC

clone_size: few
v_call: TRBV5-4
d_call: TRBD1
j_call: TRBJ2-7
cdr3_aa: CASSLGTGLGEQYF
cdr3_nt: TGTGCCAGCAGCTTGGGGACAGGGCTTGGCGAGCAGTACTTC

clone_size: many
v_call: TRBV12-3/TRBV12-4
d_call: .
j_call: TRBJ1-6
cdr3_aa: CASTSQAGTTSSYNSPLHF
cdr3_nt: TGTGCCAGCACTTCCCAGGCCGGGACAACAAGCTCCTATAATTCACCCCTCCACTTT

clone_size: many
v_call: TRBV7-8
d_call: TRBD2
j_call: TRBJ2-1
cdr3_aa: CASSLEGLADTSYNEQFF
cdr3_nt: TGTGCCAGCAGCTTAGAGGGACTAGCGGATACCTCCTACAATGAGCAGTTCTTC

clone_size: many
v_call: TRBV24-1
d_call: TRBD2
j_call: TRBJ2-1
cdr3_aa: CATSDFRTSGFLSEQFF
cdr3_nt: TGTGCCACCAGTGACTTCCGGACTAGCGGGTTTTTATCTGAGCAGTTCTTC

clone_size: medium-sized
v_call: TRBV28
d_call: TRBD1
j_call: TRBJ2-7
cdr3_aa: CASSPGGYEQYF
cdr3_nt: TGTGCCAGCAGCCCAGGGGGATACGAGCAGTACTTC

clone_size: many
v_call: TRBV10-3
d_call: TRBD2
j_call: TRBJ2-4
cdr3_aa: CAISDPGLADKNIQYF
cdr3_nt: TGTGCCATCAGTGACCCTGGACTAGCAGATAAAAACATTCAGTACTTC

clone_size: .
v_call: TRBV4-1
d_call: .
j_call: TRBJ2-7
cdr3_aa: CASSQESAGTREQYF
cdr3_nt: TGCGCCAGCAGCCAAGAATCCGCGGGTACAAGGGAGCAGTACTTC

clone_size: .
v_call: TRBV2
d_call: TRBD1
j_call: TRBJ1-4
cdr3_aa: CASSESGQGPMLEKLFF
cdr3_nt: TGTGCCAGCAGTGAAAGTGGACAGGGTCCAATGTTGGAAAAACTGTTTTTT

clone_size: many
v_call: TRBV28
d_call: .
j_call: TRBJ1-1
cdr3_aa: CASSSGNRLNTEAFF
cdr3_nt: TGTGCCAGCAGTTCCGGGAACCGGCTGAACACTGAAGCTTTCTTT

clone_size: many
v_call: TRBV5-4
d_call: .
j_call: TRBJ2-3
cdr3_aa: CASSLPGLGIDTQYF
cdr3_nt: TGTGCCAGCAGCTTGCCCGGCCTCGGGATCGATACGCAGTATTTT

clone_size: many
v_call: TRBV24-1
d_call: .
j_call: TRBJ2-1
cdr3_aa: CATSDPPSETGTSSYNEQFF
cdr3_nt: TGTGCCACCAGTGATCCTCCCTCTGAAACAGGGACGAGCTCCTACAATGAGCAGTTCTTC

clone_size: .
v_call: TRBV20-1
d_call: .
j_call: TRBJ2-7
cdr3_aa: CSAREGGRTYEQYF
cdr3_nt: TGCAGTGCTAGAGAGGGGGGGCGTACCTACGAGCAGTACTTC

clone_size: .
v_call: TRBV5-8
d_call: .
j_call: TRBJ2-2
cdr3_aa: CASSFRDVNTGELFF
cdr3_nt: TGTGCCAGCAGCTTCCGGGACGTAAACACCGGGGAGCTGTTTTTT

clone_size: .
v_call: TRBV29-1
d_call: .
j_call: TRBJ2-7
cdr3_aa: CSVRRDTSYEQYF
cdr3_nt: TGCAGCGTCCGTAGGGACACCTCCTACGAGCAGTACTTC

clone_size: many
v_call: TRBV30
d_call: .
j_call: TRBJ2-3
cdr3_aa: CAWSVDGRSPGTQYF
cdr3_nt: TGTGCCTGGAGTGTAGATGGGCGGAGTCCGGGTACGCAGTATTTT

clone_size: few
v_call: TRBV24-1
d_call: TRBD2
j_call: TRBJ2-3
cdr3_aa: CASSPSGIRDTQYF
cdr3_nt: TGTGCCTCCAGCCCCAGCGGGATACGGGATACGCAGTATTTT

clone_size: many
v_call: TRBV6-2/TRBV6-3
d_call: .
j_call: TRBJ2-1
cdr3_aa: CASSRDSGSNEQFF
cdr3_nt: TGTGCCAGCAGCCGGGACTCTGGATCCAATGAGCAGTTCTTC